Below are 24 T cell receptor beta chains sequenced from a single sample in a study of blood T cell repertoires in COVID-19. Assay: immunoSEQ multiplex PCR; the TCRdb copy retains only in-frame clones and omits some. The top ten hold around 3% of the sample, which has about 370,000 clones, more than 80% seen once. The specimen was peripheral blood. Every receptor here comes from a woman in her twenties or thirties with COVID-19, enrolled during active disease.

This clone came up a few times. The rearrangement links TRBV30 to TRBJ1-2; 7 bases align to TRBD1. Germline V gene sequence: CDR1 GTSNPN, CDR2 SVGIG (reference sequence). The V and J ends lost 4 bases and 8 bases, in that order; junction bases with no gene match: 7. The length of the CDR3 is 12 residues. CDR3: CAWTPGGRGYTF. In nucleotides, the CDR3 is TGTGCCTGGACCCCAGGGGGACGAGGCTACACCTTC. The full variable domain, completed using reference TRBV30 and TRBJ1-2, is SQTIHQWPATLVQPVGSPLSLECTVEGTSNPNLYWYRQAAGRGLQLLFYSVGIGQISSEVPQNLSASRPQDRQFILSSKKLLLSDSGFYLCAWTPGGRGYTFGSGTRLTVV.

This clone was seen a handful of times. The chain couples TRBV25-1 to TRBJ1-4, with 7 bases matching TRBD1. The trim removed 2 bases at V and 7 bases at J, leaving 4 bases unmatched. CDR1 MGHDK and CDR2 SYGVNS come from the germline V gene. The CDR3 is 14 amino acids. The CDR3 DNA reads as TGTGCCAGCAGTGAACAGGGGGGTATTGAAAAACTGTTTTTT. Translating gives CASSEQGGIEKLFF.

The chain links TRBV4-3 to TRBJ2-1, with D possibly TRBD1 on 5 matching bases. This CDR3 spans 17 amino acids. Germline CDR1 reads LGHNA; CDR2 reads YSLEER. The V end lost 1 base, the J end lost 4 bases, and 17 bases lay between the germline ends. The CDR3 DNA reads as TGCGCCAGCAGCCAAGTCTTAGGGCAGGGCCCGTACAATGAGCAGTTCTTC. Residues: CASSQVLGQGPYNEQFF.

The chain uses TRBV29-1 and TRBJ1-4; TRBD1 matches at 8 bases. The CDR3 is 16 residues long. Germline assignment: CDR1 SQVTM and CDR2 ANQGSEA. V shed 4 bases and J 1 base; nucleotides not matched to a gene: 8. The CDR3 sequence: CSVGRQGAKTNEKLFF. Here the CDR3 DNA reads TGCAGCGTTGGTCGGCAGGGGGCGAAAACTAATGAAAAACTGTTTTTT. The full variable domain, rest sourced from reference TRBV29-1 and TRBJ1-4, is SAVISQKPSRDICQRGTSLTIQCQVDSQVTMMFWYRQQPGQSLTLIATANQGSEATYESGFVIDKFPISRPNLTFSTLTVSNMSPEDSSIYLCSVGRQGAKTNEKLFFGSGTQLSVL.

The rearrangement uses TRBV15 and TRBJ1-5, with D perhaps TRBD1 (6 bases). The V and J ends lost 3 bases and 4 bases respectively, with 7 bases between them. Germline assignment: CDR1 LNHNV and CDR2 YYDKDF (reference sequence). CDR3 length: 13 amino acids. DNA for the CDR3: TGTGCCACCAGCAGGGGGGCGAATCAGCCCCAGCATTTT. This sequence encodes CATSRGANQPQHF.

The chain has TRBV11-2 and TRBJ1-5, with TRBD1 matching over 8 bases. The CDR3 is made up of 16 amino acids. Trimming removed 0 bases from V and 4 bases from J; junction bases left unmatched: 5. CDR1 SGHAT and CDR2 FQNNGV come from the germline V gene. CDR3 nucleotide sequence: TGTGCCAGCAGCTTAGAGGCAGGGGGCCCAAATCAGCCCCAGCATTTT. It is translated as CASSLEAGGPNQPQHF.

This clone occurred a few times. The J gene is TRBJ1-4, the V gene TRBV6-5, with TRBD1 matching over 8 bases. This CDR3 region has 12 residues. The germline CDR1 and CDR2 sequences are MNHEY and SVGAGI. V gave up 6 bases and J gave up 11 bases; unmatched junction bases: 5. The DNA of the CDR3 is TGTGCCAGCAGGACAGGGGCGCACAAACTGTTTTTT. Protein product: CASRTGAHKLFF.

The chain employs TRBV11-3 and TRBJ2-7, with D possibly matching TRBD1 (6 bases). Germline-derived CDR1 and CDR2 are SGHNT and YENEEA. V lost 5 bases and J lost 8, with 22 bases in between. CDR3 length: 15 amino acids. In nucleotides, the CDR3 is TGTGCCAGCAGCCGAGGGGGTCCGGGTAGTGGGCAGCAGTACGTC. This codes for CASSRGGPGSGQQYV.

This chain uses TRBV7-8 with TRBJ1-6; D remains unclear. Trimming pared 1 base from V and 9 bases from J, leaving 19 bases between. Germline V gene data show CDR1 as SGHVS and CDR2 as FQNEAQ. CDR3 length: 17 residues. The CDR3 sequence: CASSLVPGGANLSPLHF. The CDR3 DNA reads TGTGCCAGCAGCTTAGTCCCGGGTGGAGCCAACCTTTCACCCCTCCACTTT.

The chain recombines TRBV5-1 with TRBJ2-3; 7 bases align to TRBD2. Germline V gene sequence: CDR1 SGHRS, CDR2 YFSETQ. The CDR3 consists of 15 residues. With V trimmed by 4 bases and J by 0 bases, 5 bases remained unmatched. The CDR3 spells CASSEGAGSTDTQYF. The DNA for the CDR3 is TGCGCCAGCAGCGAGGGAGCGGGGAGCACAGATACGCAGTATTTT.

The genes are TRBV5-5 and TRBJ2-3, with 9 nucleotides matching TRBD1. CDR3 length: 16 residues. Trimming cost V 5 bases and J 1 base; bases outside gene matches: 8. The germline V gene encodes CDR1 SGHKS and CDR2 YYEKEE (reference sequence). This CDR3 is CASRPTRDRGTDTQYF. CDR3 in DNA: TGTGCCAGCAGACCTACCCGGGACAGGGGCACAGATACGCAGTATTTT. The whole variable domain, filled in from reference TRBV5-5 and TRBJ2-3, reads DAGVTQSPTHLIKTRGQQVTLRCSPISGHKSVSWYQQVLGQGPQFIFQYYEKEERGRGNFPDRFSARQFPNYSSELNVNALLLGDSALYLCASRPTRDRGTDTQYFGPGTRLTVL.

This rearrangement joins TRBV7-8 to TRBJ2-1; a possible D gene is TRBD2 (6 bases). Germline CDR1 and CDR2: SGHVS and FQNEAQ. V shed 7 bases and J shed 2 bases, with 9 bases lying between them. The CDR3 contains 13 residues. The CDR3, as DNA: TGTGCCAGCACCAGGGAGGCCTACAATGAGCAGTTCTTC. The encoded protein is CASTREAYNEQFF. The entire variable domain, with the rest obtained from reference TRBV7-8 and TRBJ2-1, is as follows: GAGVSQSPRYKVAKRGQDVALRCDPISGHVSLFWYQQALGQGPEFLTYFQNEAQLDKSGLPSDRFFAERPEGSVSTLKIQRTQQEDSAVYLCASTREAYNEQFFGPGTRLTVL.

The rearrangement uses TRBV4-3 and TRBJ1-3; D remains ambiguous. Germline V gene sequence: CDR1 LGHNA, CDR2 YSLEER. With 0 bases removed from V and 0 bases from J, the gap between germline ends came to 6 bases. This CDR3 is built from 15 residues. Written as DNA, the CDR3 is TGCGCCAGCAGCCAAGAAGGGAGCTCTGGAAACACCATATATTTT. This translates into CASSQEGSSGNTIYF.

The chain employs TRBV7-9 and TRBJ2-5, with D uncertain. This CDR3 has 13 amino acids. The germline CDR1 and CDR2 sequences are SEHNR and FQNEAQ (reference sequence). Trimming cost V 5 bases and J 0 bases, with 7 bases left between them. This CDR3 reads CASSRGDQETQYF. CDR3 in DNA: TGTGCCAGCAGCCGCGGAGACCAAGAGACCCAGTACTTC.

V usage is TRBV6-1 and J usage is TRBJ2-2, with D unclear. This CDR3 comprises 14 residues. The V gene lost 3 bases and the J gene lost 4 bases, with 9 bases spanning the gap. CDR1 and CDR2 (germline): MNHNS, SASEGT. CDR3 bases: TGTGCCAGCAGTGAGACTCCTATCACCGGGGAGCTGTTTTTT. It codes for CASSETPITGELFF.

Only one count was recorded for this clone. The CDR3 coding sequence is TGTGCCAGCAGTGAAGCGCTTGGGACAGCGGATCATCAGCCCCAGCATTTT. Translation gives CASSEALGTADHQPQHF. This chain uses TRBV6-1 with TRBJ1-5; 7 nucleotides match TRBD1. Germline V gives CDR1 MNHNS, CDR2 SASEGT. The CDR3 spans 17 residues. The ends lost 0 bases at V and 5 bases at J; junction bases unmatched: 10.

The chain couples TRBV9 to TRBJ2-7; tentatively, D is TRBD1 (6 bases). Trimming pared 3 bases from V and 3 bases from J, leaving 10 bases between. Germline V gene sequence: CDR1 SGDLS, CDR2 YYNGEE. CDR3 size: 13 residues. CDR3 nucleotides: TGTGCCAGCAGCGCACAACAGGGCTACGAGCAGTACTTC. It codes for CASSAQQGYEQYF.

V gene TRBV12-5 combines with J gene TRBJ2-3; D remains ambiguous. V was cut by 4 bases and J by 7 bases, with 12 bases left in between. The CDR3 is 13 amino acids. Germline lookup yields CDR1 LGHNT and CDR2 FRNRAP. The CDR3 spells CASGSRLLNTQYF. CDR3 DNA sequence: TGTGCTAGTGGTTCCCGACTCCTTAATACGCAGTATTTT.

The chain combines TRBV11-3 with TRBJ2-1; TRBD2 aligns across 13 bases. J lost 15 bases, V lost 4 bases, and 12 bases had no gene match. This CDR3 has 15 residues. From germline, CDR1 is SGHNT and CDR2 YENEEA. Here the CDR3 reads CASSSELAGGRAVFF. As DNA, the CDR3 is TGTGCCAGCAGCTCGGAACTAGCGGGAGGGCGGGCGGTGTTCTTC.

The sample holds one count of this clone. The chain combines TRBV3-1 (or the pseudogene TRBV3-2) with TRBJ2-3, with 10 bases lining up with TRBD2. CDR3 length: 14 residues. The J segment lost 4 bases and the V segment lost 5 bases, leaving 3 bases of the junction unmatched. Looked up from germline, CDR1 is LGHDT and CDR2 is YNNKEL (reference sequence). The CDR3 loop is CASSGTSDSDTQYF. CDR3 coding DNA: TGTGCCAGCAGCGGGACTAGCGACTCAGATACGCAGTATTTT.

The genes are TRBV2 and TRBJ1-4; 7 positions agree with TRBD1. Trimming took 6 bases from V and 8 from J; bases not matched to a gene: 9. Looked up from germline, CDR1 is SNHLY and CDR2 is FYNNEI. The CDR3 totals 14 residues. The CDR3 reads CASRQQGKGEKLFF. CDR3 nucleotide sequence: TGTGCCAGCAGGCAACAGGGGAAGGGAGAAAAACTGTTTTTT.

The chain uses TRBV4-2 and TRBJ1-1; tentatively, D is TRBD1 (5 bases). The CDR3 is 14 amino acids. Germline CDR1 and CDR2: LGHNA and YNFKEQ. V lost 0 bases and J 3 bases, leaving 8 bases between the germline ends. The DNA for the CDR3 is TGTGCCAGCAGCCAAGATCCCAGGGACACTGAAGCTTTCTTT. Protein sequence: CASSQDPRDTEAFF.

V usage is TRBV7-9 and J usage is TRBJ2-5; TRBD2 matches 7 bases. The germline V gene has CDR1 SEHNR and CDR2 FQNEAQ (reference sequence). This CDR3 contains 16 residues. The V and J ends lost 5 bases and 1 base, in that order; junction bases with no gene match: 10. The CDR3 is CASSTRGYSGQETQYF. In DNA, the CDR3 is TGTGCCAGCAGCACGCGGGGGTATAGCGGCCAAGAGACCCAGTACTTC.

This chain's CDR3 is CASTPENTEAFF. CDR3 nucleotides: TGTGCCAGCACCCCAGAAAACACTGAAGCTTTCTTT. This sequence joins TRBV5-5 and TRBJ1-1; no reliable D call. Deletions cut 6 bases from V and 2 bases from J, with 8 bases between. Germline assignment: CDR1 SGHKS and CDR2 YYEKEE (reference sequence). The CDR3 length is 12 residues.